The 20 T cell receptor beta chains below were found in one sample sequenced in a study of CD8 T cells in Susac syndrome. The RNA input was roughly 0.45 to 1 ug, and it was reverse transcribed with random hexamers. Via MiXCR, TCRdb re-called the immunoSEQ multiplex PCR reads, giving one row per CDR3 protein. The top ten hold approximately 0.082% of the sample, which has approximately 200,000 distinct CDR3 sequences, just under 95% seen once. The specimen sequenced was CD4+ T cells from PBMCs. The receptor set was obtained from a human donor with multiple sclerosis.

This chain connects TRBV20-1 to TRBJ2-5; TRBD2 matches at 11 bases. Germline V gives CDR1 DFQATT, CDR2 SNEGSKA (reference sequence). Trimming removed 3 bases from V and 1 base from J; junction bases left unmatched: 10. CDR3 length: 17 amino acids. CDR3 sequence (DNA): TGCAGTGCTAGGCCGGCCTTTCTAGCGGGGGGCCAAGAGACCCAGTACTTC. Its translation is CSARPAFLAGGQETQYF.

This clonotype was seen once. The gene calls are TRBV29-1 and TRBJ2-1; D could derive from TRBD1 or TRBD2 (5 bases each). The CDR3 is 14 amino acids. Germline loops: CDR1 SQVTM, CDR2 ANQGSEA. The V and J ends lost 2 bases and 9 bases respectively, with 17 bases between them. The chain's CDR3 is CSVENLRGTVEQFF. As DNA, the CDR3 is TGCAGCGTTGAAAATCTGAGGGGAACAGTTGAGCAGTTCTTC.

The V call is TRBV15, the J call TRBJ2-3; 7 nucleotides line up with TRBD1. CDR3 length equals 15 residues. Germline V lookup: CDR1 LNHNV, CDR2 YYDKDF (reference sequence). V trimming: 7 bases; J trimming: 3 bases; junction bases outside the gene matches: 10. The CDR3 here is CATTPDRAGTDTQYF. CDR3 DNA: TGTGCCACCACCCCAGACAGGGCTGGTACAGATACGCAGTATTTT.

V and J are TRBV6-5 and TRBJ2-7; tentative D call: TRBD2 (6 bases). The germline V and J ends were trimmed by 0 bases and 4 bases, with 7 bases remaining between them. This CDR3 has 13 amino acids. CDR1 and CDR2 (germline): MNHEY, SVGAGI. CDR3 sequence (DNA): TGTGCCAGCAGTTACTCGGCGGGGTACGAGCAGTACGTC. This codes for CASSYSAGYEQYV.

CDR3 bases: TGTGCCAGCAGCCCCGGGATGAGCACAGATACGCAGTATTTT. It translates to CASSPGMSTDTQYF. The rearrangement joins TRBV9 to TRBJ2-3; TRBD2 might be the D (5 bases). The CDR3 spans 14 residues. CDR1 and CDR2 from the germline V gene are SGDLS and YYNGEE. The V end lost 4 bases, the J end lost 0 bases, and 9 bases lay between the germline ends.

The CDR3 sequence is CASSSEGAQYF. The CDR3 DNA reads as TGTGCCAGCAGTTCCGAAGGGGCCCAGTACTTC. The chain combines TRBV12-3 or TRBV12-4 with TRBJ2-5; the D gene is possibly TRBD1 (5 bases). This CDR3 region has 11 residues. Trimming took 4 bases from V and 9 from J, leaving 9 bases between them.

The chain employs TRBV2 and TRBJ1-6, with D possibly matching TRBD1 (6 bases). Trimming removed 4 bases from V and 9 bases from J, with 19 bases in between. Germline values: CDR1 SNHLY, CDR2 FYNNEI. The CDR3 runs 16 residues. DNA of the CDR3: TGTGCCAGCAGTGCCGAGAGGGGGGGATCACGTTCACCCCTCCACTTT. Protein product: CASSAERGGSRSPLHF. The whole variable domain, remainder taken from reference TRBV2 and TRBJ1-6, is EPEVTQTPSHQVTQMGQEVILRCVPISNHLYFYWYRQILGQKVEFLVSFYNNEISEKSEIFDDQFSVERPDGSNFTLKIRSTKLEDSAMYFCASSAERGGSRSPLHFGNGTRLTVT.

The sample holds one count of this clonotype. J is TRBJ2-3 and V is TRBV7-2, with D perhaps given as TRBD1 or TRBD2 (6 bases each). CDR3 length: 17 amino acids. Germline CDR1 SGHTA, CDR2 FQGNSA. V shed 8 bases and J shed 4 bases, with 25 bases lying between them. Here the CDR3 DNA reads TGTGCCAGCGCAGGGGACTTCTGGCGCCCCGGCGCAGATACGCAGTATTTT. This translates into CASAGDFWRPGADTQYF.

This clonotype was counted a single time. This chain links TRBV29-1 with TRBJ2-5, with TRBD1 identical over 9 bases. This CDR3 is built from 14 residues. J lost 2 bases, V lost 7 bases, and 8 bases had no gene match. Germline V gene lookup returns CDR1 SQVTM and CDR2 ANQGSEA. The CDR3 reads CSARQGEGQETQYF. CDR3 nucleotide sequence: TGCAGCGCTCGACAGGGGGAGGGTCAAGAGACCCAGTACTTC.

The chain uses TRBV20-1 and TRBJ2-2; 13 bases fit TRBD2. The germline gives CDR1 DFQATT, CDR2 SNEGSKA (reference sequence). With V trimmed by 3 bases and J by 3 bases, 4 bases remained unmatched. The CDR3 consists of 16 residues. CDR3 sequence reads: CSASGLAGAYTGELFF. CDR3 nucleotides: TGCAGTGCTAGTGGACTAGCGGGGGCCTACACCGGGGAGCTGTTTTTT.

CDR3 nucleotide sequence: TGTGCCAGCAGTCTACCGGGCCACTCGGAGGTCCTGACTTTC. It yields the protein CASSLPGHSEVLTF. The chain has TRBV6-2 or TRBV6-3 and TRBJ2-6, with D uncertain. Germline V gene sequence: CDR1 MNHEY, CDR2 SVGEGT. V shed 5 bases and J shed 13 bases, with 18 bases lying between them. This CDR3 contains 14 residues.

DNA of the CDR3: TGTGCCAGCAGCAAAAACTCGGGTAGGAATCAGCCCCAGCATTTT. The encoded protein is CASSKNSGRNQPQHF. The genes are TRBV7-9 and TRBJ1-5; D gene ambiguous. This CDR3 contains 15 residues. The V gene lost 5 bases and the J gene lost 4 bases, with 15 bases spanning the gap. The germline V gene has CDR1 SEHNR and CDR2 FQNEAQ (reference sequence).

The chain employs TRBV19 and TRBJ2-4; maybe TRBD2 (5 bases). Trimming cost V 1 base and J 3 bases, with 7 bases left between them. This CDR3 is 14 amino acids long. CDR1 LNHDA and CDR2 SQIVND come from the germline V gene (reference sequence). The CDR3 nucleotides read TGTGCCAGTAGTATAGGGACTGACAAAAACATTCAGTACTTC. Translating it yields CASSIGTDKNIQYF.

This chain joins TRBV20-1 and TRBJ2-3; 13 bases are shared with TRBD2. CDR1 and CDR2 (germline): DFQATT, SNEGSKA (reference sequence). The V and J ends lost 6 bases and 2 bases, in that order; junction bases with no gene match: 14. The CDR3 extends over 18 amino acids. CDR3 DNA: TGCAGTGCCGAGGGACTAGCGGGACCCTCAAGCCACACAGATACGCAGTATTTT. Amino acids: CSAEGLAGPSSHTDTQYF.

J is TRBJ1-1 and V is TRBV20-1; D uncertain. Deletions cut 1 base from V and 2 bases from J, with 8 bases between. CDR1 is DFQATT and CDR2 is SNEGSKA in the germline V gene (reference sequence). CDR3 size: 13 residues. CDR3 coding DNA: TGCAGTGCTAGAGTTCCAGCCAACACTGAAGCTTTCTTT. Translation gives CSARVPANTEAFF.

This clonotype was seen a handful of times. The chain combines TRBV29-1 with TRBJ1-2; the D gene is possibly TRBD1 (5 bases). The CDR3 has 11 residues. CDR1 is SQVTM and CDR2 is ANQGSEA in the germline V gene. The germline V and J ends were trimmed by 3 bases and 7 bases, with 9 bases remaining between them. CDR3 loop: CSVESGGGYTF. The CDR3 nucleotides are TGCAGCGTTGAGTCGGGGGGTGGCTACACCTTC. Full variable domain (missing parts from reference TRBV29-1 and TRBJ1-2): SAVISQKPSRDICQRGTSLTIQCQVDSQVTMMFWYRQQPGQSLTLIATANQGSEATYESGFVIDKFPISRPNLTFSTLTVSNMSPEDSSIYLCSVESGGGYTFGSGTRLTVV.

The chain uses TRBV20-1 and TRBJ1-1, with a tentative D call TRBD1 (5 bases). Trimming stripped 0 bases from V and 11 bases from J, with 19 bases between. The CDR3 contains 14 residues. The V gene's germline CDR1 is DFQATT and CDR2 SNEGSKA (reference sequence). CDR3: CSARDPRRGEMAFF. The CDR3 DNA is TGCAGTGCTAGAGATCCAAGGAGGGGTGAGATGGCTTTCTTT.

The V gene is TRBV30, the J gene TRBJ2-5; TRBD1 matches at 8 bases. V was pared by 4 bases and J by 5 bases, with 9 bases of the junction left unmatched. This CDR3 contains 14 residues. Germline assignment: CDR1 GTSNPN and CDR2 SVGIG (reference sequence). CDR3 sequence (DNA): TGTGCCTGGACCCGACAGGGGCCCTCGGAGACCCAGTACTTC. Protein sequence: CAWTRQGPSETQYF. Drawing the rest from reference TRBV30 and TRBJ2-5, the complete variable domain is SQTIHQWPATLVQPVGSPLSLECTVEGTSNPNLYWYRQAAGRGLQLLFYSVGIGQISSEVPQNLSASRPQDRQFILSSKKLLLSDSGFYLCAWTRQGPSETQYFGPGTRLLVL.

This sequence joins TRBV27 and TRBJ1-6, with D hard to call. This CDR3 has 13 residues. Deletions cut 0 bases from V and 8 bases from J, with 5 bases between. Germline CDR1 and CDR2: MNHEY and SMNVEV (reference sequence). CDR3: CASSLSSYSPLHF. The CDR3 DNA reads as TGTGCCAGCAGTTTATCGTCTTATTCACCCCTCCACTTT.

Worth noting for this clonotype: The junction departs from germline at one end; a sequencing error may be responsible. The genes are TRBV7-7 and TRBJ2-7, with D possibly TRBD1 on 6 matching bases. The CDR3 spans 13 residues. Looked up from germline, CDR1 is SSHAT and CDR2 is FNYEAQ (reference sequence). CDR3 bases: TGTGCTAGCAGCCTGGGGACACAAAGCGAGCAGTACTTC. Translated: CASSLGTQSEQYF.